The clone carrying this T cell receptor (beta chain) was observed many times. CDR3 length: 16 amino acids. CDR1 and CDR2 (germline): MDHEN, SYDVKM. V gave up 7 bases and J gave up 9 bases; unmatched junction bases: 10. The data derive from a study of T-cell reconstitution after alpha-beta-depleted transplantation in children. Unique molecular identifiers were incorporated during preparation of the TCRbeta library. TCRdb reprocessed the PCR reads via MiXCR and lists one record per CDR3 protein. This table has some 200,000 distinct CDR3 sequences, roughly 7.5% appearing once. The specimen comprised PBMCs from the stem cell graft donor, sampled from the stem cell graft. The receptor was derived from a human donor who donated a stem cell graft to a child with Wiskott-Aldrich syndrome. This sequence joins TRBV28 and TRBJ2-1; 15 bases are a match to TRBD2. The CDR3 here is CASTRGTSGRWVEQFF. CDR3 coding DNA: TGTGCCAGCACCAGGGGGACTAGCGGGAGGTGGGTTGAGCAGTTCTTC. Full variable domain (outside the CDR3, taken from reference TRBV28 and TRBJ2-1): DVKVTQSSRYLVKRTGEKVFLECVQDMDHENMFWYRQDPGLGLRLIYFSYDVKMKEKGDIPEGYSVSREKKERFSLILESASTNQTSMYLCASTRGTSGRWVEQFFGPGTRLTVL.